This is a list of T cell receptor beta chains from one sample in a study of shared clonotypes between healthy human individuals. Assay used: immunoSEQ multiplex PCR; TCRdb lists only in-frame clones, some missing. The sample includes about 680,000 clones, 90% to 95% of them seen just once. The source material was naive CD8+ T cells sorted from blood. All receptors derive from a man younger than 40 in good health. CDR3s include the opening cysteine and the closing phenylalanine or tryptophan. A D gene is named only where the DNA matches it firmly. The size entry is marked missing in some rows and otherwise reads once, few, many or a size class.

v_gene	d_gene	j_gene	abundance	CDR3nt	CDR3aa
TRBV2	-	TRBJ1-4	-	TGTGCCAGAGGAGGGTCGAATGAAAAACTGTTTTTT	CARGGSNEKLFF
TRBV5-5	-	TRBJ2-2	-	TGTGCCAGCAGCTTGGGGTCCGGGGAGCTGTTTTTT	CASSLGSGELFF
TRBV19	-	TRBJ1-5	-	TGTGCCAGTAGAGATTACGGGGGACAGCCCCAGCATTTT	CASRDYGGQPQHF
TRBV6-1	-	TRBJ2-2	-	TGTGCCAGCAGAGGGAGGTTATCCGGGGAGCTGTTTTTT	CASRGRLSGELFF
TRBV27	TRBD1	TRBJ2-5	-	TGTGCCAGCAGTCCTAGGGGGCTCGGGGAGACCCAGTACTTC	CASSPRGLGETQYF
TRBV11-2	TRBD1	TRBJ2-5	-	TGTGCCAGCAGCGCGACAGGGAACCAAGAGACCCAGTACTTC	CASSATGNQETQYF
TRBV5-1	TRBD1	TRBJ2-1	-	TGCGCCAGCAGCTTGGCCGGACAGGGGGTCTCCTACAATGAGCAGTTCTTC	CASSLAGQGVSYNEQFF
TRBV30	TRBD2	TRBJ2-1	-	TGTGCCTGGGACCGGACTAGCGGGAGGGCGTTTTCCTACAATGAGCAGTTCTTC	CAWDRTSGRAFSYNEQFF
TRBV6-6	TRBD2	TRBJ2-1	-	TGTGCCAGCAGATCCGGACTAGCGGGTAATGAGCAGTTCTTC	CASRSGLAGNEQFF
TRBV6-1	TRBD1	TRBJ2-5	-	TGTGCCAGCAGTGAAGAGGGGGCGAGGGGAGAGACCCAGTACTTC	CASSEEGARGETQYF
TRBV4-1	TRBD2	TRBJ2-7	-	TGCGCCAGCAGCCAAGTGACTAGCGGCCCCTACGAGCAGTACTTC	CASSQVTSGPYEQYF
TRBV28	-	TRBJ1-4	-	TGTGCCAGCAGTCGGACCCCTTTAGACGAAAAACTGTTTTTT	CASSRTPLDEKLFF
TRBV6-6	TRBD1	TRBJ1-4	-	TGTGCCAGCAGTTACTCCGACAGGGAGAGAGAAAAACTGTTTTTT	CASSYSDREREKLFF
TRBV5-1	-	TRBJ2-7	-	TGCGCCAGCTGGGCCGGAGGGACCTCGTACGAGCAGTACTTC	CASWAGGTSYEQYF
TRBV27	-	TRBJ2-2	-	TGTGCCAGCAGTTCCACAGTTGAAGGTAGAGACACCGGGGAGCTGTTTTTT	CASSSTVEGRDTGELFF
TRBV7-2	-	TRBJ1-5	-	TGTGCCAGCCGAGGAGGGACATCTAGCAATCAGCCCCAGCATTTT	CASRGGTSSNQPQHF
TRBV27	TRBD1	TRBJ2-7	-	TGTGCCAGCGGCACAGGGGGCAGCGAGCAGTACTTC	CASGTGGSEQYF
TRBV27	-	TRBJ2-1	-	TGTGCCAGCAGTTCCCGACAGAATGCTCCGGTATCCTACAATGAGCAGTTCTTC	CASSSRQNAPVSYNEQFF
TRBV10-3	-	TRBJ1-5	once	TGTGCCATCAGTGAGTTAGGGGGGGTGAATCAGCCCCAGCATTTT	CAISELGGVNQPQHF
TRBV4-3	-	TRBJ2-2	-	TGCGCCAGCAGCCAAGATAGGGGAACGAACACCGGGGAGCTGTTTTTT	CASSQDRGTNTGELFF
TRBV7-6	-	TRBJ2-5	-	TGTGCCAGCAGCTTAGCGGGGAACCAAGAGACCCAGTACTTC	CASSLAGNQETQYF
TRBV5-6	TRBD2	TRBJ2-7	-	TGTGCCAGCAGCTTGGGACTAGCGGACTACGAGCAGTACTTC	CASSLGLADYEQYF